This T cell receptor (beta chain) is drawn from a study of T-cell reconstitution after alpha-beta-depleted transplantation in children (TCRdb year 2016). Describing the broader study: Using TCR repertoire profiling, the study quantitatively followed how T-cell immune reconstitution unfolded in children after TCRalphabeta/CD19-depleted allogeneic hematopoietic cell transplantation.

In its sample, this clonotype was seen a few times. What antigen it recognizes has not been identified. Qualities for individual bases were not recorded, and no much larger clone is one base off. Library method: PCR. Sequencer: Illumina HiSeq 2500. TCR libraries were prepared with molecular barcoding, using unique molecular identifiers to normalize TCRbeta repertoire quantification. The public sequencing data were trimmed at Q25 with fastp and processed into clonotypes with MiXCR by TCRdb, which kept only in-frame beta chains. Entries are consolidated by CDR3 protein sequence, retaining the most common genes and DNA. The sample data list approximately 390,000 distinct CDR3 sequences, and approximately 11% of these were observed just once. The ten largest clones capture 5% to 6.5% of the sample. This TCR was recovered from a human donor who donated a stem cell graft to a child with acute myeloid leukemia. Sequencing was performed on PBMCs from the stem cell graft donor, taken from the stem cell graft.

The DNA sequence is as follows: TGTGCCAGCAGTCCCCTCCCGGACAGGGGCAATCAGCCCCAGCATTTT. Translated, it reads CASSPLPDRGNQPQHF. The chain uses TRBV2 and TRBJ1-5; 8 junctional bases match TRBD1. CDR1 and CDR2, looked up from the germline V gene, are SNHLY and FYNNEI. The germline V and J ends show losses of 5 bases and 2 bases respectively, and no gene match explains 8 bases of the junction. The CDR3 holds 16 amino acids from the cysteine to the phenylalanine. Left in the record is the CDR3 DNA by itself, 48 bases read in frame from the first base.